This TCR beta chain was sequenced for a study of T cell changes during pregnancy in multiple sclerosis. The assay was immunoSEQ multiplex PCR, and TCRdb's table has in-frame clones only and misses some. This table has some 60,000 clones, roughly 90% appearing once. The CDR3 covers 13 residues. CDR1 and CDR2 (germline): MNHEY, SMNVEV (reference sequence). Deletions cut 0 bases from V and 3 bases from J, with 5 bases between. The TCR originated in a female donor with multiple sclerosis, enrolled in a pregnancy study. The rearrangement links TRBV27 to TRBJ1-1; D unclear. The sample here was peripheral blood, taken after pregnancy. In DNA, the CDR3 is TGTGCCAGCAGTTTATCGAGGGACACTGAAGCTTTCTTT. It codes for CASSLSRDTEAFF.